This T cell receptor (beta chain) was retrieved from a study of blood T cell repertoires in COVID-19. TCRdb's table, derived via immunoSEQ multiplex PCR, lists solely in-frame clones and lacks some. The sample has around 78,000 clones, 75% to 90% seen once; the top ten hold approximately 1.2%. The CDR3 is 11 residues long. Trimming cost V 4 bases and J 9 bases, with 10 bases left between them. CDR1 and CDR2 from the germline V gene are SQVTM and ANQGSEA. Donors were grouped by their self-reported clinical history. The chain combines TRBV29-1 with TRBJ2-1; D call uncertain. The TCR comes from a woman aged 45-65 years with acute COVID-19. The sample was PBMCs or T cells enriched from blood (not recorded which). CDR3 in amino acids: CSVGEQVEQFF. For the CDR3, the DNA is TGCAGCGTTGGAGAGCAGGTTGAGCAGTTCTTC.